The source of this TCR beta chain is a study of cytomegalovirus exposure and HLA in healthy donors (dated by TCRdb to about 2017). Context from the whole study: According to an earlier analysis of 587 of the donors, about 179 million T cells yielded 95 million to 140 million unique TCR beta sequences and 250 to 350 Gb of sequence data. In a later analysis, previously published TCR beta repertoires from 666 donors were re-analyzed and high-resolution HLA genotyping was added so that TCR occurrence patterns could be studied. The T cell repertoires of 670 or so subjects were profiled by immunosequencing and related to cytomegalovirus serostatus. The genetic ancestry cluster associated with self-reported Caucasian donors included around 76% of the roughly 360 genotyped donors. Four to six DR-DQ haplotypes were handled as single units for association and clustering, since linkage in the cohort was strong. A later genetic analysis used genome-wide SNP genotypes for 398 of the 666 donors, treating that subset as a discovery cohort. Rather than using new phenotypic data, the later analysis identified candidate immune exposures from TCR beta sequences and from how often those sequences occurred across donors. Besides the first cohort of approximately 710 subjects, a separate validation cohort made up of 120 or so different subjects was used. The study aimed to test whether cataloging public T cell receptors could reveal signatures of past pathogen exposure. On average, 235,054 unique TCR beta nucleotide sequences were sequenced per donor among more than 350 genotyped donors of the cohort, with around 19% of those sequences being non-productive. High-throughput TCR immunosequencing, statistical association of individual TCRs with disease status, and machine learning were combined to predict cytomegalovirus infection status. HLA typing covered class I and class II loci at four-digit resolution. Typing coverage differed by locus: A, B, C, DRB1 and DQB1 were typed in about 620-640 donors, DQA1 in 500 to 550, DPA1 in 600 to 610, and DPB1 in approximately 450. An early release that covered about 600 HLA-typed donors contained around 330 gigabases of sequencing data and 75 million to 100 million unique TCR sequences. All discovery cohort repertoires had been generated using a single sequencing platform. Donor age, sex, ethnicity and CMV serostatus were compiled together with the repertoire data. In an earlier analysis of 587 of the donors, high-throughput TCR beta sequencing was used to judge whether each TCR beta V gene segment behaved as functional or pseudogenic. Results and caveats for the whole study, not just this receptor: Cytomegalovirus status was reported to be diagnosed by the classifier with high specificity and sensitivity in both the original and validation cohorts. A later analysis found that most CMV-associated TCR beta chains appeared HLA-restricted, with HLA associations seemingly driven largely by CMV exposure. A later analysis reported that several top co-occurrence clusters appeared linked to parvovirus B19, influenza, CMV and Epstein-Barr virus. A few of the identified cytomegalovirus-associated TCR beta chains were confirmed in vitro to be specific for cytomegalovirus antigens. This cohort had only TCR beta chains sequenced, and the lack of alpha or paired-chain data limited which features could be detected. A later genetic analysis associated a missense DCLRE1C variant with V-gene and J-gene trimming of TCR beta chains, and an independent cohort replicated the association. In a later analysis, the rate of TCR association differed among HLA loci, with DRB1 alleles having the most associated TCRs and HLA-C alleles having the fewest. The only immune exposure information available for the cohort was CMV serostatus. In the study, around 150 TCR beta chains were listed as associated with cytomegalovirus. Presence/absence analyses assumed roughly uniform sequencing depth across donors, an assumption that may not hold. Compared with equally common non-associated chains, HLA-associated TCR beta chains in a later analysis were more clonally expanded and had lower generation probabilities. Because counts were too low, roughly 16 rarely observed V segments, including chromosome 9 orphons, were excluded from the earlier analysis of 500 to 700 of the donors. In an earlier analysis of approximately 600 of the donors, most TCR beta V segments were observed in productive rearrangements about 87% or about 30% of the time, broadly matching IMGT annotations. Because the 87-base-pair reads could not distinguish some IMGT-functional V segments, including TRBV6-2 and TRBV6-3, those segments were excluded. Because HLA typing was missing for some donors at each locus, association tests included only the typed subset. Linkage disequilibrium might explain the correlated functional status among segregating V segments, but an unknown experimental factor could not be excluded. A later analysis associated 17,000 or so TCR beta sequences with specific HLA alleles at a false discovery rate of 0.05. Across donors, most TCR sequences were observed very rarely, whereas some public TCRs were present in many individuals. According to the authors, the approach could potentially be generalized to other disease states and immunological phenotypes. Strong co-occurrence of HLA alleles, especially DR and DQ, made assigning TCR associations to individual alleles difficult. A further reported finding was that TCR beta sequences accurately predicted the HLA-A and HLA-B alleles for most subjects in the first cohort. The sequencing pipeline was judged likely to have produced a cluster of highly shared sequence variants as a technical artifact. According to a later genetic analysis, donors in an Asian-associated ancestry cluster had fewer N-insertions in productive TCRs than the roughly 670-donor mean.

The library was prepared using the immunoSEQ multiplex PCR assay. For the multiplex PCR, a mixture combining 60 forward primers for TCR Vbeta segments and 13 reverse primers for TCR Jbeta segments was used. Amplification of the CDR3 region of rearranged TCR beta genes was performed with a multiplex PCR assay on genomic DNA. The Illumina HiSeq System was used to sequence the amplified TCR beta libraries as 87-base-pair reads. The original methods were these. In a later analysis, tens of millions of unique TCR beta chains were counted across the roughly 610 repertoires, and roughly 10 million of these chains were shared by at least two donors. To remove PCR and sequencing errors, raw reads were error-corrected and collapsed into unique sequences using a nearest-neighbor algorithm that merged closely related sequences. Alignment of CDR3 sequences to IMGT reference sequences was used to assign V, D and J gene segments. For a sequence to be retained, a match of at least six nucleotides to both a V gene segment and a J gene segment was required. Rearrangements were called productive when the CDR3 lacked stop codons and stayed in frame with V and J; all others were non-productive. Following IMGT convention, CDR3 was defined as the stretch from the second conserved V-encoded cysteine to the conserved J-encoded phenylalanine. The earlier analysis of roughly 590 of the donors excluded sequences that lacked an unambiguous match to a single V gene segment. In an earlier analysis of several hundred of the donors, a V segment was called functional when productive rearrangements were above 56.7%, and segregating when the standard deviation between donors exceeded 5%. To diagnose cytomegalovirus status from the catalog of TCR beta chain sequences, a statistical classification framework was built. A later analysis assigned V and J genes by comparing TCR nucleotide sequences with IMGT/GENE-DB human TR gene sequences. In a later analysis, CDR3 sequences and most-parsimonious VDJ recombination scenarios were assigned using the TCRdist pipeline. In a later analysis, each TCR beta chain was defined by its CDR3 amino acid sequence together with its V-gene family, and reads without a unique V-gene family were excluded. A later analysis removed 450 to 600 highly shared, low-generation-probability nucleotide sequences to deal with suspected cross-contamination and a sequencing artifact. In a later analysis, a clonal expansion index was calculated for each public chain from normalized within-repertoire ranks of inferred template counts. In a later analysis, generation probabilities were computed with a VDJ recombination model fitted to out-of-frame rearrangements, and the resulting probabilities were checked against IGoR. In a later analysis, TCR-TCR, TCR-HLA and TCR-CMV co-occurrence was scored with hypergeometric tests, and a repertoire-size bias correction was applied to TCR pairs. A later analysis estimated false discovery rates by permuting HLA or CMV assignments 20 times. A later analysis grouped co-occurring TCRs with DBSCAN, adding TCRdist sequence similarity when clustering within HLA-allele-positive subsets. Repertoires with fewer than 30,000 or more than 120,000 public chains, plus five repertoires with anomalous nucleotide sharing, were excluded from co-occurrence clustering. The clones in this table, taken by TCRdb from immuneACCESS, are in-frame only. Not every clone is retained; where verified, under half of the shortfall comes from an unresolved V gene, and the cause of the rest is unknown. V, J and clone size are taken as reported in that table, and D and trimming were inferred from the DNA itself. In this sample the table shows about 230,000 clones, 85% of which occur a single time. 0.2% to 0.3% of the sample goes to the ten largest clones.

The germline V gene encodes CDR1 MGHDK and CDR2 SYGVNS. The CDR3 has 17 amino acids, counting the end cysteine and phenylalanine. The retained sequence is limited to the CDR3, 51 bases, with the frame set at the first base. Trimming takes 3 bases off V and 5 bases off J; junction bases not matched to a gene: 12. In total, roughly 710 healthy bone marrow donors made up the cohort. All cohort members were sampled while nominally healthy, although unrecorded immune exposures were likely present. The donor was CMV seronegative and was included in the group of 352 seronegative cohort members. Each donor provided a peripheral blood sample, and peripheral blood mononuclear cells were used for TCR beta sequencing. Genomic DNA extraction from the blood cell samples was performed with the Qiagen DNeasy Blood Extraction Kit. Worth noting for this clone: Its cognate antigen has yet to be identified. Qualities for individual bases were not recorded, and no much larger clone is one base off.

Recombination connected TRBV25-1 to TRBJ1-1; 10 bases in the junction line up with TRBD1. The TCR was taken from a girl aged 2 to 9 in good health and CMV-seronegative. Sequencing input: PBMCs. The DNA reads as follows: TGTGCCAGCAGTGAGCAAATAACGACAGGGGGCAAAACTGAAGCTTTCTTT. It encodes CASSEQITTGGKTEAFF.